This T cell receptor (beta chain) was recovered during a study of a mutant IDH1 vaccine in newly diagnosed glioma. Regarding this clone: Its antigen is still unknown.

Noted time point: week 35, safety follow-up. A 20-mer mutant IDH1 peptide at 300 ug was injected subcutaneously with topical imiquimod. Germline CDR1 reads SGHTA; CDR2 reads FQGNSA. CDR3 length equals 14 residues. Trimming removed 5 bases at V and 6 bases at J, with 17 bases between. The method was immunoSEQ multiplex PCR; TCRdb's version includes in-frame clones alone and lacks a portion of them. The data hold 70,000 or so clones, with around 87% observed a single time. This material consisted of PBMCs, taken from a glioma patient whose treatment included an IDH1 peptide vaccine. J is TRBJ2-7 and V is TRBV7-2; D possibly corresponds to TRBD2 (6 bases). The receptor comes from a man younger than 45 with glioma. The DNA for the CDR3 is TGTGCCAGCAGCCTTAGCTTGGGGGGTGGCGAGCAGTACTTC. Translation: CASSLSLGGGEQYF.